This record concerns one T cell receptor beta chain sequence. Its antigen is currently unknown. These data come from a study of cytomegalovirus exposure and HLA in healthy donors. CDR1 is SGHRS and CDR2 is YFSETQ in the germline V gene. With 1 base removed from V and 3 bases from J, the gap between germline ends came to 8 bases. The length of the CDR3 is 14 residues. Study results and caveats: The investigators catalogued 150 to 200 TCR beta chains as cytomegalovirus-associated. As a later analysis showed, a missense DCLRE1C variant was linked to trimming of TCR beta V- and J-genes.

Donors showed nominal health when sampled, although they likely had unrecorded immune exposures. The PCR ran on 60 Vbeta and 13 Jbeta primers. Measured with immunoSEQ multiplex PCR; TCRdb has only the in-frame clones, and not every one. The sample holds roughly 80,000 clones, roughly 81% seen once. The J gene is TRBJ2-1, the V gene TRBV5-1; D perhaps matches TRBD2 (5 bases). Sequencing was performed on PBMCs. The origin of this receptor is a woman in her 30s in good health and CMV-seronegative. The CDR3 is CASSLLSGYNEQFF. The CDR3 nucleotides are TGCGCCAGCAGCTTGCTAAGCGGCTACAATGAGCAGTTCTTC.